One sample yielded the 5 T cell receptor beta chains listed below, sequenced in a study of shared clonotypes between healthy human individuals. Here immunoSEQ multiplex PCR was the method, and the copy in TCRdb shows in-frame clones only, minus some. The sample consists of under 1,100,000 clones, around 78% of them appearing once. The source material was memory CD4+ T cells from PBMCs. Subset of the sample: CD45RA-negative fraction. The receptor set was obtained from a man between 18 and 35 years old in good health. Some clones in this sample may be carry-over from other donors' samples.

Regarding this clone: In the same sample, other DNA sequences code for this CDR3. This rearrangement joins TRBV11-3 to TRBJ2-3; no clear D gene. V lost 5 bases to trimming and J lost 0 bases, with 3 bases between them. Per the germline V gene, CDR1 is SGHNT and CDR2 is YENEEA. The CDR3 is 12 amino acids. CDR3 nucleotides: TGTGCCAGCAGCGACAGCACAGATACGCAGTATTTT. The encoded protein is CASSDSTDTQYF. Filled out from reference TRBV11-3 and TRBJ2-3, the complete variable domain reads EAGVVQSPRYKIIEKKQPVAFWCNPISGHNTLYWYLQNLGQGPELLIRYENEEAVDDSQLPKDRFSAERLKGVDSTLKIQPAELGDSAVYLCASSDSTDTQYFGPGTRLTVL.

A single count supports this clone. The CDR3, as DNA: TGTGCCAGCAGCCCCGACGCGGGGCCGAACACCGGGGAGCTGTTTTTT. Its translation: CASSPDAGPNTGELFF. This chain connects TRBV4-2 to TRBJ2-2, with a possible D match to TRBD2 (6 bases). The germline V and J ends were trimmed by 4 bases and 0 bases, with 12 bases remaining between them. Germline assignment: CDR1 LGHNA and CDR2 YNFKEQ. This CDR3 spans 16 amino acids.

The rearrangement joins TRBV4-3 to TRBJ2-3; possible D gene TRBD2, 6 bases. Germline V gene sequence: CDR1 LGHNA, CDR2 YSLEER. The CDR3 length is 18 residues. V was pared by 0 bases and J by 2 bases, with 18 bases between. The CDR3 sequence is CASSQEGTRARPTDTQYF. For the CDR3, the DNA is TGCGCCAGCAGCCAAGAGGGGACTCGGGCGCGACCCACAGATACGCAGTATTTT.

Comment on this clone: The same CDR3 can be traced to other DNA sequences in this sample. The V gene is TRBV7-3, the J gene TRBJ2-7; 7 bases align to TRBD2. The germline V gene encodes CDR1 SGHTA and CDR2 FQGTGA. This CDR3 is 11 amino acids long. V dropped 4 bases and J dropped 6; count of bases not matched to a gene: 0. CDR3 in amino acids: CASSSGGEQYF. The DNA of the CDR3 is TGTGCCAGCAGCTCGGGGGGCGAGCAGTACTTC.

CDR3 nucleotides: TGTGCCAGCAGCTTGACTAGCGGGAGAAAGACCCAGTACTTC. Residues: CASSLTSGRKTQYF. The J gene is TRBJ2-5, the V gene TRBV5-6, with 11 bases identical to TRBD2. Germline CDR1 is SGHDT and CDR2 is YYEEEE. V shed 1 base, J shed 6 bases, and the junction held 2 bases outside the gene matches. The CDR3 has 14 amino acids.